This TCR beta chain was recovered during a study of beta chain features in type 1 diabetes. For this clone: The antigen is not known.

Germline CDR1 is SEHNR and CDR2 is FQNEAQ (reference sequence). This CDR3 has 14 residues. V was clipped by 1 base and J by 13 bases, with 18 bases between them. Since all of the isolated RNA was reverse transcribed, expressed TCRB transcripts were what got sequenced. Using immunoSEQ multiplex PCR, the repertoire was profiled, and TCRdb retains in-frame clones only, with some absent. Among more than 550,000 clones listed, roughly an eighth were seen once. Study-level results: Moderately but significantly shorter TCRB CDR3s were found in Type 1 diabetes patients in all four CD4+ subsets. Cells expressing TCR highly could be over-represented by cDNA sequencing. Reduced insertions and increased deletions marked VDJ junctions in type 1 diabetes patients.

Cells sorted by CD45RO/CCR7/CD25/CD127/CD95/CD27 comprised CD4+ naive, central memory, regulatory and stem cell-like memory cells. The sample consisted of naive CD4+ T cells from blood. The sequence was collected from a man aged 18 to 29 with type 1 diabetes. This chain uses TRBV7-9 with TRBJ2-3; D may be TRBD1 (6 bases). CDR3 amino acids: CASSLVGQQLKEYF. CDR3 coding DNA: TGTGCCAGCAGCTTAGTAGGACAGCAGCTGAAGGAGTATTTT.